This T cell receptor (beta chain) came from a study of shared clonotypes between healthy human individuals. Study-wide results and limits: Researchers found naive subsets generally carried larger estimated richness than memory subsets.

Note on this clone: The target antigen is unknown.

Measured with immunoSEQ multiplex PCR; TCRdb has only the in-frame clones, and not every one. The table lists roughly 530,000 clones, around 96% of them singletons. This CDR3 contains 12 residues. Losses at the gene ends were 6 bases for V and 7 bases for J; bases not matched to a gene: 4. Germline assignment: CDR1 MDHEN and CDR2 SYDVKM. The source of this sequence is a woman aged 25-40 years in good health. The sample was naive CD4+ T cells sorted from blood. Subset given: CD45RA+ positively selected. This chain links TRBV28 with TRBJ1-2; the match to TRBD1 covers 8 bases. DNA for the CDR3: TGTGCCAGCAGCAGGACAGGGCGTGGCTACACCTTC. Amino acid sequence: CASSRTGRGYTF.